The rows below give T cell receptor beta chains drawn from one sample of a study of Ad26.COV2.S vaccination and SARS-CoV-2 variants. Assay: immunoSEQ multiplex PCR; the TCRdb copy retains only in-frame clones and omits some. The sample has 240,000 or so clones; around 87% are singletons. This sample comprised peripheral blood, obtained in a trial of Ad26.COV2.S vaccine versus placebo. The receptor set was obtained from a person aged 18-60 years who received the Ad26.COV2.S COVID-19 vaccine or a placebo. The CDR3 runs from the conserved cysteine through the conserved F or W. A D gene is named only where the DNA matches it firmly. Clone size is given for some rows only: seen once, a few or many times, or a class if the clone is expanded.

j_gene | d_gene | v_gene | abundance | CDR3nt | CDR3aa
TRBJ1-3 | TRBD1 | TRBV7-2 | once | TGTGCCAGCAGCCTCACAGGGGTCTCTGGAAACACCATATATTTT | CASSLTGVSGNTIYF
TRBJ2-7 | NA | TRBV7-2 | NA | TGTGCCAGCAGCTTACTGTCCCTAGCGCTGAGCTCCTACGAGCAGTACTTC | CASSLLSLALSSYEQYF
TRBJ1-5 | TRBD1 | TRBV11-3 | NA | TGTGCCAGCAGCTTGTCGGACAGGGGCAAAGGAAGTCAGCCCCAGCATTTT | CASSLSDRGKGSQPQHF
TRBJ2-7 | TRBD2 | TRBV28 | NA | TGTGCCAGCAGTGAAGCGGGGGGCCGACTTTACGAGCAGTACTTC | CASSEAGGRLYEQYF
TRBJ2-4 | TRBD2 | TRBV5-6 | NA | TGTGCCAGCAGCGTGATGGGACTAGCGGGAGGTGTAAACATTCAGTACTTC | CASSVMGLAGGVNIQYF
TRBJ1-6 | NA | TRBV30 | NA | TGTGCCTGGAGTGTCGTGGTCGGCAGGGGCAATTCACCCCTCCACTTT | CAWSVVVGRGNSPLHF
TRBJ1-5 | NA | TRBV9 | NA | TGTGCCAGCAGCGTAGCCCCAGATAGCAATCAGCCCCAGCATTTT | CASSVAPDSNQPQHF
TRBJ1-1 | NA | TRBV28 | NA | TGTGCCAGCAGCCTCCACCCCCGCACTGAAGCTTTCTTT | CASSLHPRTEAFF
TRBJ2-5 | NA | TRBV5-1 | NA | TGCGCCAGCAGCTCGTCTAGCAGACTCCGGACCCAGTACTTC | CASSSSSRLRTQYF
TRBJ2-7 | TRBD2 | TRBV11-1 | NA | TGTGCCAGCAGCTTAGCTAGCGGGGCCTCCTACGAGCAGTACTTC | CASSLASGASYEQYF